These T cell receptor beta chains were read from a single sample in a study of blood T cell repertoires in COVID-19. Repertoires were generated with immunoSEQ multiplex PCR, while TCRdb's copy carries only in-frame clones and drops some. The repertoire holds more than 80,000 clones, with over 80% as singletons. Sequencing was performed on peripheral blood. These receptors originate from a woman in her 70s with acute or convalescent COVID-19. The CDR3 runs from the conserved cysteine through the conserved F or W. The order of the fields is J gene, clone size, D gene, V gene, CDR3 DNA, CDR3 protein. The D gene is left open where the match is weak. Not every row has a clone size; where given, it reads once, few, many or a size class.

TRBJ2-7 . . TRBV7-2 TGTGCCAGCAGCTTAGGCCTGACAGTACAGTACTTC CASSLGLTVQYF
TRBJ1-1 . TRBD1 TRBV27 TGTGCCAGCAGGACCCTAGGGACAGGGGGCACTGAAGCTTTCTTT CASRTLGTGGTEAFF
TRBJ2-5 . . TRBV6-5 TGTGCCAGCAGTTACCAACAGGGTTGGGAGACCCAGTACTTC CASSYQQGWETQYF
TRBJ1-4 . . TRBV7-9 TGTGCCAGCGACTCCGGGACAACAGAAAAACTGTTTTTT CASDSGTTEKLFF
TRBJ1-1 . TRBD1 TRBV4-1 TGCGCCAGCAGCCAAGTGGGACAGGGGGGAAGGACTGAAGCTTTCTTT CASSQVGQGGRTEAFF
TRBJ2-1 . . TRBV2 TGTGCCAGCAGTGGAGGGTTCGCGAGCTCCTACAATGAGCAGTTCTTC CASSGGFASSYNEQFF
TRBJ1-2 . TRBD1 TRBV30 TGTGCCTGGAGTTGGGGGACAGGGGGAGGCTACACCTTC CAWSWGTGGGYTF
TRBJ1-5 . . TRBV5-1 TGCGCCAGCAGCCTGGGGGCAAATCAGCCCCAGCATTTT CASSLGANQPQHF
TRBJ2-7 . TRBD1 TRBV6-5 TGTGCCAGCAGGGGGACAGGGAACGAGCAGTACTTC CASRGTGNEQYF
TRBJ1-4 . . TRBV21-1 TGTGCCAGCCCTCGGCCCTTACAGGGAATCTCTGAAAAACTGTTTTTT CASPRPLQGISEKLFF
TRBJ2-3 . . TRBV11-3 TGTGCCAGCAGCTCCAGGACTGTCACAGATACGCAGTATTTT CASSSRTVTDTQYF
TRBJ2-1 . . TRBV7-3 TGTGCCAGCAGCTTAAGGCGTGGGGTGGGGGCTTCGGGCAATGAGCAGTTCTTC CASSLRRGVGASGNEQFF
TRBJ1-4 . . TRBV5-1 TGCGCCAGCAGCTCCGACAGTTTTAATGAAAAACTGTTTTTT CASSSDSFNEKLFF
TRBJ1-5 . . TRBV15 TGTGCCACCAGCAGAGACAGCCAGGACAACCAGCATTTT CATSRDSQDNQHF
TRBJ1-6 . . TRBV19 TGTGCCAGTAAGCCGTCACAGGCCGATTCACCCCTCCACTTT CASKPSQADSPLHF
TRBJ2-7 . . TRBV10-2 TGCGCCAGCAGTGAGGGGGCTCGGAACGAGCAGTACTTC CASSEGARNEQYF
TRBJ1-2 . . TRBV3-1/TRBV3-2 TGTGCCAGCAGCCCTCGAGTCGACTATGGCTACACCTTC CASSPRVDYGYTF
TRBJ2-3 . . TRBV12-5 TGTGCTAGTGCTCTTACAACAGATACGCAGTATTTT CASALTTDTQYF
TRBJ2-5 . . TRBV9 TGTGCCAGCAGCGTAGCGGTGTACCAAGAGACCCAGTACTTC CASSVAVYQETQYF
TRBJ1-6 . TRBD1 TRBV2 TGTGCCAGCAGAGGACAGGGGGTTTTTCCCCTCCACTTT CASRGQGVFPLHF
TRBJ1-5 few . TRBV7-3 TGTGCCAGCAGCCCCGGGCCCCAGCATTTT CASSPGPQHF
TRBJ1-5 once . TRBV11-3 TGTGCCAGCAGCGTCCGGGAGAATCAGCCCCAGCATTTT CASSVRENQPQHF
TRBJ2-1 . . TRBV30 TGTGCCTGGGATCGTGGGGCCAACAATGAGCAGTTCTTC CAWDRGANNEQFF
TRBJ2-7 . . TRBV5-4 TGTGCCAGCAGCTCCTCAACGAGAAGCTCCTACGAGCAGTACTTC CASSSSTRSSYEQYF
TRBJ2-7 . . TRBV5-1 TGCGCCAGCAGCTTGGCGGGGAGCTCTTACGAGCAGTACTTC CASSLAGSSYEQYF
TRBJ1-2 once TRBD1 TRBV19 TGTGCCAGTGGGGGACAGGGGGTCTATGGCTACACCTTC CASGGQGVYGYTF
TRBJ2-1 . . TRBV5-1 TGCGCCAGCAGCTTGTATAGGGGAAATGAGGTGGATGAGCAGTTCTTC CASSLYRGNEVDEQFF
TRBJ2-5 once TRBD1 TRBV3-1/TRBV3-2 TGTGCCAGCAGCGGCCGGGACAGGGGTTATGACCAAGAGACCCAGTACTTC CASSGRDRGYDQETQYF
TRBJ2-7 . . TRBV27 TGTGCCAGCAGTTTGTTTGGACAGGAGCAGTACTTC CASSLFGQEQYF
TRBJ1-5 . . TRBV6-2/TRBV6-3 TGTGCCAGCAGCTTACTGGGGAGGGCCTATAGCAATCAGCCCCAGCATTTT CASSLLGRAYSNQPQHF
TRBJ2-7 . . TRBV5-4 TGTGCCAGCAGCTTGGATCTGCGCTACGAGCAGTACTTC CASSLDLRYEQYF
TRBJ2-7 . . TRBV5-5 TGTGCCAGCAGCTTGGGAAGGGCCGACAGAACCTACGAGCAGTACTTC CASSLGRADRTYEQYF
TRBJ2-3 . TRBD2 TRBV15 TGTGCCACCAGCACCTTGCGGGGGGACAAAACAGATACGCAGTATTTT CATSTLRGDKTDTQYF
TRBJ1-2 . . TRBV5-6 TGTGCCAGCAGCCAAATTACAGATACAGCTAACTATGGCTACACCTTC CASSQITDTANYGYTF
TRBJ2-3 once . TRBV18 TGTGCCAGCTCACCACCGGGACTAGATACGCAGTATTTT CASSPPGLDTQYF
TRBJ2-1 . . TRBV5-1 TGCGCCAGCAGCTTGGGAGACTATATGAACAATGAGCAGTTCTTC CASSLGDYMNNEQFF
TRBJ2-5 . . TRBV5-1 TGCGCCAGCAGCTTGGGTCAAGCGGATGCACTTTTTGAGACCCAGTACTTC CASSLGQADALFETQYF
TRBJ1-3 . TRBD1 TRBV28 TGTGCCAGCAGTCACAGGGGCCCGGAAGGAAACACCATATATTTT CASSHRGPEGNTIYF
TRBJ2-5 . . TRBV9 TGTGCCAGCAGCCCGCAGCTTCGTTTAGCCCAAGAGACCCAGTACTTC CASSPQLRLAQETQYF
TRBJ2-1 . TRBD2 TRBV18 TGTGCCAGCTCACCTCCGCTAGCGGGGGCCGCCTACAATGAGCAGTTCTTC CASSPPLAGAAYNEQFF
TRBJ2-7 . TRBD2 TRBV28 TGTGCCAGCAGTTTAGCTAGCGGGGGGAACTCCTACGAGCAGTACTTC CASSLASGGNSYEQYF
TRBJ2-2 . TRBD2 TRBV2 TGTGCCAGCAGTGCGGCGCGGGAGTTCACCGGGGAGCTGTTTTTT CASSAAREFTGELFF
TRBJ2-2 . . TRBV5-6 TGTGCCAGCAGCAGGGGCACCGGGGAGCTGTTTTTT CASSRGTGELFF
TRBJ1-4 . . TRBV18 TGTGCCAGCTCAAGGGCAGACAGTAATGAAAAACTGTTTTTT CASSRADSNEKLFF
TRBJ1-2 . TRBD1 TRBV28 TGTGCCAGCAGTTTACACAATTACGGACAGGGGTATGGCTACACCTTC CASSLHNYGQGYGYTF